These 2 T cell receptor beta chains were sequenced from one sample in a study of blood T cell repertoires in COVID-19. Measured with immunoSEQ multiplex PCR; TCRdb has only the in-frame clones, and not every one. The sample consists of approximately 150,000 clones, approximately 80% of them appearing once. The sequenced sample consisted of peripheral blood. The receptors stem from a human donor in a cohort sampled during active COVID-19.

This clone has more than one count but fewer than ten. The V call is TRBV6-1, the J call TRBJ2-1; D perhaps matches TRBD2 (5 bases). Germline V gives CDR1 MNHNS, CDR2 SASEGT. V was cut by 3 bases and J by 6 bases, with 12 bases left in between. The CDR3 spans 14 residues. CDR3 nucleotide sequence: TGTGCCAGCAGTGAGGCACTAGGGCCCAATGAGCAGTTCTTC. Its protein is CASSEALGPNEQFF.

The CDR3 DNA is TGCGCCAGCAGCTTGGACGGAGATAGCACAGATACGCAGTATTTT. Translating it yields CASSLDGDSTDTQYF. The chain couples TRBV5-1 to TRBJ2-3; D is unresolved. The CDR3 is made up of 15 amino acids. CDR1 SGHRS and CDR2 YFSETQ come from the germline V gene. Trimming stripped 0 bases from V and 0 bases from J, with 8 bases between.